This T cell receptor (beta chain) was retrieved from a study of T cell responses to AZD1222 COVID-19 vaccine. CDR3 length equals 13 residues. V lost 5 bases, J lost 10 bases, and 15 bases lay in between. The germline V gene has CDR1 GTSNPN and CDR2 SVGIG (reference sequence). Study outcomes and limitations: Increases in Spike-specific TCR breadth and depth were seen after two AZD1222 doses. The reported proportion of spike-specific TCRs targeting unmutated variant regions was nearly half. A mostly white British donor set with more females was recruited, and clonal diversity was possibly underestimated.

In the case of this clone: Its antigen is undetermined.

The repertoire was sequenced with immunoSEQ multiplex PCR; TCRdb's copy has only in-frame clones and lacks some. The table records 150,000 to 200,000 clones, more than 80% of them present only once. The receptor was isolated from an adult in good health. The sequences come from peripheral blood, collected on day 0 of AZD1222 vaccination. J is TRBJ1-6 and V is TRBV30; D perhaps matches TRBD1 (5 bases). The CDR3 coding sequence is TGTGCCTGGGAATCAGGGTTATCCTCACCCCTCCACTTT. It translates to CAWESGLSSPLHF.